This TCR beta chain was documented in a study of T and B cells in COVID-19 patients. BIOMED2 TRB-A/B primer pools were used in multiplex TRB PCR. TCRdb ran MiXCR on the multiplex PCR reads and lists one entry per CDR3 protein. The data contain about 8,200 distinct CDR3 sequences, around 40% of them singletons. CDR1 is MRHNA and CDR2 is SNTAGT in the germline V gene. CDR3 length equals 15 residues. Losses at the gene ends were 3 bases for V and 4 bases for J; bases not matched to a gene: 7. This clonotype showed up just once. Each TRB amplification used about 230-550 ng of genomic DNA from blood. The source is a human donor who had recovered from COVID-19. The specimen sequenced was blood. The rearrangement links TRBV6-4 to TRBJ2-3; 7 nucleotides match TRBD2. The CDR3 is CASSEAGHGADTQYF. CDR3 sequence (DNA): TGTGCCAGCAGTGAAGCGGGGCACGGGGCAGATACGCAGTATTTT.